This is a list of T cell receptor beta chains from one sample in a study of a mutant IDH1 vaccine in newly diagnosed glioma. Some clones are missing from TCRdb's copy, which holds only in-frame ones; the method was immunoSEQ multiplex PCR. Of over 15,000 clones in the sample, 95% to 96% were seen once. Sequencing was performed on peripheral blood mononuclear cells (PBMCs), taken from a glioma patient treated with radiotherapy, temozolomide or both. These receptors originate from a woman between 18 and 29 years old with glioma. Some clones in this sample may be carry-over from other donors' samples. The CDR3 runs from the conserved cysteine through the conserved F or W.

V,J,CDR3
TRBV4-1,TRBJ2-7,CASSQSPLGHLYEQYF
TRBV4-2,TRBJ2-3,CASSRKREYPDTQYF
TRBV19,TRBJ1-2,CASSRPSGETGGYTF
TRBV6-1,TRBJ2-1,CASSESLAVYNEQFF
TRBV5-1,TRBJ2-2,CASSPGQATGGLFF
TRBV5-5,TRBJ2-3,CASSLQGVMPDTQYF
TRBV2,TRBJ1-4,CASSEWRSGEKLFF
TRBV2,TRBJ1-4,CASRTQGYLNEKLFF
TRBV7-5,TRBJ2-5,CARSLSDRQETQYF
TRBV4-3,TRBJ1-4,CASSVGGQAAEKLFF
TRBV30,TRBJ2-7,CAWSAGAGDEQYF
TRBV29-1,TRBJ2-7,CSVEGGTGGYEQYF
TRBV30,TRBJ1-5,CAWSGQGLTDQPQHF
TRBV7-9,TRBJ2-5,CASTEQGWETQYF
TRBV27,TRBJ2-1,CASSSGTSGDNEQFF
TRBV12-5,TRBJ1-1,CASGFVLPGSTEAFF
TRBV10-3,TRBJ2-1,CAISERTSGGYNEQFF
TRBV2,TRBJ1-4,CASRTTVINEKLFF
TRBV7-9,TRBJ1-6,CASSSTGQGTAPLHF
TRBV5-6,TRBJ2-1,CASSFPSSEQFF
TRBV19,TRBJ1-5,CASSIVTQEGPQHF
TRBV5-1,TRBJ2-3,CASRPEGLSTDTQYF
TRBV6-6,TRBJ1-5,CASNTSPFEPQHF
TRBV18,TRBJ2-7,CASSPSGTEQYF
TRBV15,TRBJ1-2,CATSRGYYGYTF